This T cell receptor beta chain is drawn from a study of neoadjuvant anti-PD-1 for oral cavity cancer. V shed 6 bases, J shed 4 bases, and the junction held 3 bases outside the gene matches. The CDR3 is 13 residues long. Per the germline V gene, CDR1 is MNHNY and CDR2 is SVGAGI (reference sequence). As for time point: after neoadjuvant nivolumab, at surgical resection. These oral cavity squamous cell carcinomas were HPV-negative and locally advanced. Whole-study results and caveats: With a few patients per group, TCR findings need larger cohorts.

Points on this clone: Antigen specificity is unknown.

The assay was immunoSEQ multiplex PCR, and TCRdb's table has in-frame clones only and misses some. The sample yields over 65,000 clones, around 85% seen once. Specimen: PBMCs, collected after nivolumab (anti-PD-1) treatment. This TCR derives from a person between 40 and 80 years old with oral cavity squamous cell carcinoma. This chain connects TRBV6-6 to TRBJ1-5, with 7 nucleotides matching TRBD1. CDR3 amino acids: CASRDRDNQPQHF. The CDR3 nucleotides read TGTGCCAGCAGAGACAGGGATAATCAGCCCCAGCATTTT.